A selection of T cell receptor beta chains follows, all from one sample in a study of post-analysis software for immune sequencing data. TCRdb reprocessed the PCR reads via MiXCR and lists one record per CDR3 protein. Of 500,000 to 600,000 distinct CDR3 sequences listed, 44% are singletons. The specimen was blood. The source is a girl between 10 and 17 years old with multiple sclerosis. Both conserved end residues are part of each CDR3. The order of the fields is clone size, J gene, D gene, V gene, CDR3 DNA, CDR3 protein. The D gene is left open where the match is weak. The size of a clone is reported for some rows only, either as once, few or many, or as a class for expanded clones.

>few|TRBJ2-7|NA|TRBV10-3
TGTGCCATCAACCCCGGACAGTCTTGGGGCGAGCAGTACTTC
CAINPGQSWGEQYF
>few|TRBJ2-7|TRBD2|TRBV20-1
TGCAGTGTCTTTAGCGGGGGGACCTACGAGCAGTACTTC
CSVFSGGTYEQYF
>NA|TRBJ1-4|TRBD1|TRBV12-3/TRBV12-4
TGTGCCAGCAGTAAAAACCTCGGGACAGGGGAAAATGAAAAACTGTTTTTT
CASSKNLGTGENEKLFF
>NA|TRBJ2-7|TRBD1|TRBV5-1
TGCGCCAGCAGCTCCGCGACAGGGGAGTCCTACGAGCAGTACTTC
CASSSATGESYEQYF
>NA|TRBJ2-7|NA|TRBV5-1
TGCGCCAGCAGCCATGACAGCGCGGCTGGGGCCGAGCAGTACTTC
CASSHDSAAGAEQYF
>NA|TRBJ2-1|NA|TRBV27
TGTGCTATAGCAAGCGGCGGACCCTACAATGAGCAGTTCTTC
CAIASGGPYNEQFF
>NA|TRBJ1-1|NA|TRBV7-9
TGTGCCAGCAGCTCTCGGACAAAGGTGACTGAAGCTTTCTTT
CASSSRTKVTEAFF
>NA|TRBJ2-7|NA|TRBV9
TGTGCCAGCAGTGTAGCCCCCGAGAGCTCCTACGAGCAGTACTTC
CASSVAPESSYEQYF
>NA|TRBJ2-1|NA|TRBV10-3
TGTGCCATCAGTGATCTCTCCACCGTCAACAATGAGCAGTTCTTC
CAISDLSTVNNEQFF
>few|TRBJ2-1|TRBD2|TRBV7-3
TGTGCCAGCAGCATGACTAGCGGGGGGGACAATGAGCAGTTCTTC
CASSMTSGGDNEQFF
>NA|TRBJ2-7|TRBD1|TRBV20-1
TGCAGTGCCCGCTGGGGACAGGGCTACGAGCAGTACTTC
CSARWGQGYEQYF
>NA|TRBJ2-7|NA|TRBV29-1
TGCAGCGTTGAATGGTATGAAGCTAGTACGGGTCTGAGGGTGCAGTACTTC
CSVEWYEASTGLRVQYF
>NA|TRBJ2-3|TRBD1|TRBV6-1
TGTGCCAGCAGTGACAGGGGGCTCGCAGATGCGCAGTATTTT
CASSDRGLADAQYF
>NA|TRBJ2-7|NA|TRBV5-1
TGCGCCAGCAGCAAACGCAGCCTAGTGGGGGCTTCCTACGAGCAGTACTTC
CASSKRSLVGASYEQYF
>NA|TRBJ1-4|NA|TRBV3-1
TGTGCCAGCAGCCTAACCTCCGGGACCAGGGGTGAAAAACTGTTTTTT
CASSLTSGTRGEKLFF
>many|TRBJ1-1|NA|TRBV27
TGTGCCAGCAGTTTGACCCGGGACACTGAAGCTTTCTTT
CASSLTRDTEAFF
>few|TRBJ2-5|NA|TRBV4-1
TGCGCCAGCAGCCAAGATTGGACATACCCAGAGACCCAGTACTTC
CASSQDWTYPETQYF
>NA|TRBJ2-7|TRBD2|TRBV10-2
TGCGCCAGCAGTGGACTACCGTGGGTCCCGGCGAGAAAGCGGGGTGGGTACGAGCAGTACTTC
CASSGLPWVPARKRGGYEQYF
>NA|TRBJ1-1|NA|TRBV12-3/TRBV12-4
TGTGCCAGCAGTACACAGGGCTTGAACACTGAAGCTTTCTTT
CASSTQGLNTEAFF
>few|TRBJ2-5|TRBD1|TRBV7-7
TGTGCCAGCAGCTCCCGAGGGACAGCGGAGACCCAGTACTTC
CASSSRGTAETQYF
>NA|TRBJ2-3|TRBD2|TRBV12-3/TRBV12-4
TGTGCCAGCGGCCTTATAGCGGGAGTCGCAGATACGCAGTATTTT
CASGLIAGVADTQYF
>NA|TRBJ2-1|TRBD2|TRBV12-3/TRBV12-4
TGTGCCAGCAGCCCGACTAGCGGGAGGTTGGATGAGCAGTTCTTC
CASSPTSGRLDEQFF
>few|TRBJ1-4|TRBD1|TRBV6-1
TGTGCCAGCAGTACCGGACAGGGTGTAGAAAAACTGTTTTTT
CASSTGQGVEKLFF
>many|TRBJ2-1|NA|TRBV12-3/TRBV12-4
TGTGCCAGCAGTCCACTTGATGAGCAGTTCTTC
CASSPLDEQFF
>NA|TRBJ1-6|TRBD1|TRBV9
TGTGCCAGCAGCGCCCGGACAGGGAACGGATCACCCCTCCACTTT
CASSARTGNGSPLHF
>NA|TRBJ1-1|NA|TRBV12-3/TRBV12-4
TGTGCCAGCACTCGGGCCCAGAGGAGCACTGAAGCTTTCTTT
CASTRAQRSTEAFF
>NA|TRBJ2-1|TRBD1|TRBV6-1
TGTGCCAGCAGATGGGGACAGTACAATGAGCAGTTCTTC
CASRWGQYNEQFF
>NA|TRBJ2-1|NA|TRBV6-1
TGTGCCAGCAGTGAACCCGCGTCGAGCTCCTACAATGAGCAGTTCTTC
CASSEPASSSYNEQFF